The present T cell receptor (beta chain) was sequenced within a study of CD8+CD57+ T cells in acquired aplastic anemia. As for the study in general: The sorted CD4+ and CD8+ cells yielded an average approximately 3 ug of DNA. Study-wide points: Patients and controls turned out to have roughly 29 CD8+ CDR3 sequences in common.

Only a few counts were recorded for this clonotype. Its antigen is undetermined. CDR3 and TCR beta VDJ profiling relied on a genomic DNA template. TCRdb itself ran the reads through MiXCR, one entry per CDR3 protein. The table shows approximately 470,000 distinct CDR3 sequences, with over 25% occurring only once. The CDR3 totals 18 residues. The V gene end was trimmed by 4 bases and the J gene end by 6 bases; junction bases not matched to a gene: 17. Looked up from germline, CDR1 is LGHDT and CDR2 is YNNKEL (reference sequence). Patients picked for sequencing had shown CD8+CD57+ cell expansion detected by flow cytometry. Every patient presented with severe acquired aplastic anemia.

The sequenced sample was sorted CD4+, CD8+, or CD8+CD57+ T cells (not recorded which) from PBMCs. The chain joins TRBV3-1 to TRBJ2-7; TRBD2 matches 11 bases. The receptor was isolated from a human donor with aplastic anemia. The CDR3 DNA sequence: TGTGCCAGCAGCCGATTAACTAGCGGGGGATCCTACATCGGCGAGCAGTACTTC. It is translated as CASSRLTSGGSYIGEQYF.